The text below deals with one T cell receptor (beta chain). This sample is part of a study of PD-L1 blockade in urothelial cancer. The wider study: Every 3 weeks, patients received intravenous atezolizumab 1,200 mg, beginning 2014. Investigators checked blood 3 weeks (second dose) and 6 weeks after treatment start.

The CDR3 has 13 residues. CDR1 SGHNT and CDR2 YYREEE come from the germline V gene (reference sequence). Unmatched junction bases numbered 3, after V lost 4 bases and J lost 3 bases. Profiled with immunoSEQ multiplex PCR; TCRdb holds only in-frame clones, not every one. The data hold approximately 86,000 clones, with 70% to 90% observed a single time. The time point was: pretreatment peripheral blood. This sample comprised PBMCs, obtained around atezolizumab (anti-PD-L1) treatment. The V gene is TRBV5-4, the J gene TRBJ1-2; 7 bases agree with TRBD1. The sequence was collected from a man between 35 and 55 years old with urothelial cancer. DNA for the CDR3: TGTGCCAGCAGCCCGGGACAGCACTATGGCTACACCTTC. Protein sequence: CASSPGQHYGYTF.